This T cell receptor beta chain was profiled in a study of beta chain features in type 1 diabetes. General study findings and limits: Researchers report that Type 1 diabetes patients had moderately but significantly shorter TCRB CDR3s across all four CD4+ subsets.

The ends were cut back, 1 base at V and 1 base at J, with 11 bases in the middle. The CDR3 is made up of 15 amino acids. Germline CDR1 SGHNT, CDR2 YYREEE (reference sequence). cDNA synthesis used the whole RNA isolate, giving expressed TCRB sequences. TCRdb's table, derived via immunoSEQ multiplex PCR, lists solely in-frame clones and lacks some. The sample includes around 250,000 clones, just over 20% of them seen just once. This clone was observed once. As yet, its antigen is unknown. Via the markers CD45RO/CCR7/CD25/CD127/CD95/CD27, stem cell-like memory, regulatory, central memory and naive CD4+ cells were sorted. Populations obtained by sorting all exceeded 95% purity.

The receptor comes from a woman aged 40 to 55 with type 1 diabetes. Sequences were obtained from naive CD4+ T cells from blood. V and J are TRBV5-4 and TRBJ2-5; maybe TRBD1 (5 bases). CDR3 nucleotides: TGTGCCAGCAGCTTGATCCCTGGGGCCCAAGAGACCCAGTACTTC. Its protein product is CASSLIPGAQETQYF.